The rows below give T cell receptor beta chains drawn from one sample of a study of blood T cell repertoires in COVID-19. The data were produced by immunoSEQ multiplex PCR, yet TCRdb's version contains in-frame clones alone and is incomplete. The data contain around 240,000 clones, approximately 80% of them singletons. The sample taken for sequencing was peripheral blood. The receptors were sampled from a woman in her forties or fifties with acute or convalescent COVID-19. The CDR3 runs from the conserved cysteine through the conserved F or W. D genes are given only for firm matches. Clone size is given for some rows only: seen once, a few or many times, or a class if the clone is expanded.

d_gene,abundance,j_gene,v_gene,CDR3aa,CDR3nt
NA,NA,TRBJ1-1,TRBV3-1/TRBV3-2,CASSLVGYRAEAFF,TGTGCCAGCAGCCTGGTCGGCTACAGGGCTGAAGCTTTCTTT
TRBD2,NA,TRBJ2-1,TRBV9,CASSVALAGYNEQFF,TGTGCCAGCAGCGTAGCTCTAGCGGGGTACAATGAGCAGTTCTTC
NA,NA,TRBJ1-6,TRBV19,CASSIETLGSPLHF,TGTGCCAGTAGTATCGAGACTCTCGGGTCACCCCTCCACTTT
TRBD2,few,TRBJ2-3,TRBV29-1,CSAKAGEWDTQYF,TGCAGCGCCAAGGCGGGGGAGTGGGATACGCAGTATTTT
TRBD2,NA,TRBJ2-1,TRBV7-3,CASSLLAGTKFF,TGTGCCAGCAGCTTATTAGCGGGGACGAAGTTCTTC
TRBD2,NA,TRBJ2-1,TRBV11-2,CASSLAGGIYNEQFF,TGTGCCAGCAGCTTAGCGGGGGGGATCTACAATGAGCAGTTCTTC
TRBD2,NA,TRBJ2-7,TRBV4-2,CASSRGTSGVSSYEQYF,TGTGCCAGCAGCCGAGGGACTAGCGGGGTTAGCTCCTACGAGCAGTACTTC
NA,NA,TRBJ1-3,TRBV7-2,CASSLDAGTGNTIYF,TGTGCCAGCAGCTTAGATGCAGGGACTGGAAACACCATATATTTT
TRBD1,NA,TRBJ1-2,TRBV27,CASSPHAGGAGYTF,TGTGCCAGCAGTCCTCACGCAGGGGGCGCAGGCTACACCTTC
TRBD1,NA,TRBJ2-1,TRBV24-1,CATSDSGTEYNEQFF,TGTGCCACCAGTGATTCCGGGACAGAATACAATGAGCAGTTCTTC
NA,NA,TRBJ2-7,TRBV27,CASSTRGGTYEQYF,TGTGCCAGCAGCACCAGGGGAGGGACCTACGAGCAGTACTTC
TRBD2,NA,TRBJ2-4,TRBV6-2/TRBV6-3,CASSSPWLAGGRMAKNIQYF,TGTGCCAGCAGTTCCCCATGGCTAGCGGGGGGGCGGATGGCCAAAAACATTCAGTACTTC
TRBD1,NA,TRBJ1-1,TRBV30,CAWDPGTGAVNTEAFF,TGTGCCTGGGACCCGGGGACAGGGGCGGTAAACACTGAAGCTTTCTTT
TRBD2,once,TRBJ2-1,TRBV29-1,CSVEDWGGLAGGLGNEQFF,TGCAGCGTTGAAGATTGGGGAGGACTAGCGGGGGGGTTAGGGAATGAGCAGTTCTTC
NA,NA,TRBJ2-3,TRBV12-3/TRBV12-4,CASSLAVPDTQYF,TGTGCCAGCAGTTTAGCCGTCCCAGATACGCAGTATTTT
NA,NA,TRBJ1-3,TRBV7-8,CASSLGARENTIYF,TGTGCCAGCAGCTTAGGAGCAAGGGAGAACACCATATATTTT
NA,NA,TRBJ2-7,TRBV5-1,CASSITYGHNYEQYF,TGCGCCAGCAGTATTACTTACGGACACAATTACGAGCAGTACTTC
NA,few,TRBJ2-2,TRBV28,CASSLGHTGELFF,TGTGCCAGCAGTCTGGGACACACAGGGGAGCTGTTTTTT
NA,few,TRBJ1-3,TRBV5-1,CASSFDPPGTNGNTIYF,TGCGCCAGCAGCTTTGACCCGCCCGGGACAAACGGAAACACCATATATTTT
TRBD1,NA,TRBJ2-7,TRBV6-5,CASSQGAGYEQYF,TGTGCCAGCAGCCAGGGGGCTGGGTACGAGCAGTACTTC
NA,NA,TRBJ1-1,TRBV15,CATSRDRYPTAEAFF,TGTGCCACCAGCAGAGATCGGTACCCGACTGCTGAAGCTTTCTTT
TRBD1,NA,TRBJ2-5,TRBV3-1/TRBV3-2,CASSLRTGQETQYF,TGTGCCAGCAGCCTCCGGACAGGGCAAGAGACCCAGTACTTC
TRBD1,NA,TRBJ2-3,TRBV10-3,CAISPTGLETDTQYF,TGTGCCATCTCCCCGACAGGGCTTGAAACAGATACGCAGTATTTT
TRBD1,NA,TRBJ2-7,TRBV12-3/TRBV12-4,CASSTGQGYEQYF,TGTGCCAGCAGTACGGGACAGGGCTACGAGCAGTACTTC
TRBD1,NA,TRBJ2-1,TRBV5-1,CASCLGGLYNEQFF,TGCGCCAGCTGCTTAGGGGGCCTATACAATGAGCAGTTCTTC
NA,NA,TRBJ2-5,TRBV7-7,CASSLAFRGETQYF,TGTGCTAGCAGCTTAGCTTTTAGGGGTGAGACCCAGTACTTC
TRBD1,NA,TRBJ2-5,TRBV19,CASSRQGASWQETQYF,TGTGCCAGTAGTCGACAGGGGGCATCTTGGCAAGAGACCCAGTACTTC
TRBD1,NA,TRBJ2-7,TRBV28,CASSLDRDEQYF,TGTGCCAGCAGTTTAGACAGGGACGAGCAGTACTTC
NA,NA,TRBJ2-7,TRBV2,CASSEARESIYEQYF,TGTGCCAGCAGTGAAGCGCGCGAATCGATCTACGAGCAGTACTTC
TRBD1,NA,TRBJ1-6,TRBV3-1/TRBV3-2,CASSQPGQVDSPLHF,TGTGCCAGCAGCCAACCTGGACAGGTGGACTCACCCCTCCACTTT
TRBD2,NA,TRBJ2-7,TRBV5-5,CASSYLISATSGFPYEQYF,TGTGCCAGCAGCTACCTGATATCGGCGACTAGCGGGTTCCCCTACGAGCAGTACTTC
TRBD1,NA,TRBJ1-5,TRBV30,CAWSPTGMDQPQHF,TGTGCCTGGAGTCCGACAGGGATGGATCAGCCCCAGCATTTT
NA,NA,TRBJ1-2,TRBV7-2,CASSSRTSYGYTF,TGTGCCAGCAGCTCCCGGACAAGCTATGGCTACACCTTC
TRBD1,NA,TRBJ1-2,TRBV11-2,CASSKGGVGGYTF,TGTGCCAGCAGTAAAGGGGGCGTGGGTGGCTACACCTTC
NA,NA,TRBJ1-6,TRBV6-5,CASSSPDAGSPLHF,TGTGCCAGCAGTTCGCCCGACGCGGGGTCACCCCTCCACTTT
TRBD1,NA,TRBJ2-3,TRBV6-5,CASRGQGLSTDTQYF,TGTGCCAGCAGGGGACAGGGACTTAGCACAGATACGCAGTATTTT
NA,NA,TRBJ2-7,TRBV7-9,CASSLYPPAASYEQYF,TGTGCCAGCAGCTTATACCCCCCAGCGGCCTCCTACGAGCAGTACTTC
NA,NA,TRBJ2-3,TRBV18,CASSPNGPPDTQYF,TGTGCCAGCTCACCAAATGGGCCGCCAGATACGCAGTATTTT
TRBD1,once,TRBJ2-5,TRBV7-9,CASSSPPTGGETQYF,TGTGCCAGCAGCTCCCCACCAACAGGGGGAGAGACCCAGTACTTC
NA,once,TRBJ2-1,TRBV7-3,CASSLRGVSYNEQFF,TGTGCCAGCAGCCTCAGGGGGGTATCCTACAATGAGCAGTTCTTC
NA,NA,TRBJ1-3,TRBV7-6,CASSLGRSSGNTIYF,TGTGCCAGCAGCTTAGGTCGTTCCTCTGGAAACACCATATATTTT
NA,NA,TRBJ2-7,TRBV3-1/TRBV3-2,CASSQGRGGEQYF,TGTGCCAGCAGCCAAGGCAGGGGTGGAGAGCAGTACTTC
TRBD2,NA,TRBJ2-1,TRBV19,CASSIEAGVYNEQFF,TGTGCCAGTAGTATAGAGGCGGGAGTCTACAATGAGCAGTTCTTC